Included here is one T cell receptor beta chain sequence, with context. The antigen this receptor binds is unknown. No much larger clone exists at a distance of one base, and base qualities are not known. These reads were obtained on an Illumina NovaSeq 6000. TCRalpha and TCRbeta cDNA libraries were built by 5'RACE with constant-segment primers, adding sample barcodes and unique molecular identifiers. RNA was extracted from every sample with Trizol reagent. Library amplification was performed in two PCR steps, and a second sample barcode and Illumina TruSeq adapters were introduced in the second step. Sequencing of libraries was performed on an Illumina NovaSeq with 2 x 150 bp paired-end reads. In the authors' own workflow: With migec v1.2.7, reads were demultiplexed and then collapsed into UMI-guided consensus sequences. Using mixcr v2.1.11, UMI consensuses were aligned to TRA and TRB V and J templates and then assembled into clonotypes. A clonotype was counted as expanded or contracted only if both edgeR and NoisET called the change significant, with noise models trained on biological replicates. For edgeR calls, the thresholds were a false discovery rate-adjusted p below 0.01 and a log2 fold-change of 1. As an exploratory analysis of dynamics, max-normalized trajectories of the 1000 most abundant clonotypes were examined by PCA with hierarchical clustering. Separately sequenced CD4+ and CD8+ repertoires were used to assign the CD4 or CD8 phenotype of responding clones. TCRdb's own reprocessing of the public reads used fastp at Q25 and MiXCR and kept productive beta chains. Every entry covers one CDR3 protein and lists the most common genes and DNA from its rows. V and J calls and clone size were set by TCRdb, not the authors. This sample has roughly 480,000 distinct CDR3 sequences in its table, and more than 20% of those were observed once. The ten largest make up around 13% of the sample.

Ficoll-Paque density gradient centrifugation was used to isolate PBMCs. Trimming removed 4 bases from V and 0 bases from J; the gene matches leave 7 bases unexplained. CDR3 length: 17 amino acids, cysteine to phenylalanine. The entry retains the CDR3 DNA only, 51 bases that are in frame from base 1. Per the germline V gene, MNHEY is the CDR1 and SVGEGT is the CDR2. The sample originates from a study of T-cell memory formation after mild COVID-19 (dated by TCRdb to the early 2020s). The study in broad terms: TCR sequence clusters from the two donors were largely donor specific. Longitudinal TCRalpha and TCRbeta repertoire sequencing tracked T-cell clones expanding and contracting after mild COVID-19 in a couple of donors. Two young, previously healthy adult volunteers made up the cohort, one male and one female.

What the research found in general, with its limitations: Some responding clones were found in pre-infection memory, which suggests that pre-existing cross-reactive memory T cells took part in the SARS-CoV-2 response. The second-wave clones that peaked on day 37 were not confirmed to be SARS-CoV-2 specific. Clones contracting from day 15 to 85 had balanced CD4/CD8 phenotypes, while a second wave expanding from day 15 to 37 was biased towards CD4+. Contracting CD4+ clones were found mainly in CM and EM memory subsets, while CD8+ clones were enriched in EMRA. The study included only a couple of mild cases, and larger cohorts that include severe cases with pre-infection samples were judged to be necessary.

Sequenced: PBMCs or a T cell subset sorted from them (not recorded which). This sequence uses TRBV6-2 or TRBV6-3 and TRBJ2-7, and 12 junctional nucleotides match TRBD2. The receptor's source is an adult woman who had mild COVID-19 (a few samples of this study predate the infection). The sample titles of this study are shuffled in the database, so cell type and time point are left out; the donor was told from shared clones. The sequenced DNA is TGTGCCAGCAGTTCCAGACTAGCGGGAGACATCTCCTACGAGCAGTACTTC. Its coded protein is CASSSRLAGDISYEQYF.